This is a list of T cell receptor beta chains from one sample in a study of CD8 T cells in Susac syndrome. TCRdb redid the calling of the immunoSEQ multiplex PCR reads with MiXCR, one entry per CDR3 protein. The repertoire has 150,000 to 200,000 distinct CDR3 sequences, roughly 95% of them found once; the top ten carry about 0.12%. Specimen: CD4+ T cells from PBMCs. The origin of the receptors is a human donor with Susac syndrome. CDR3s include the opening cysteine and the closing phenylalanine or tryptophan. Fields, in order: D gene, J gene, V gene, clone size, CDR3 protein, CDR3 DNA. A D gene is named only where the DNA matches it firmly. Where a row states a size, it is once, few, many or the class of an expanded clone; other rows omit it.

d_gene: TRBD1; j_gene: TRBJ2-1; v_gene: TRBV9; abundance: -; CDR3aa: CASSATGGAYNEQFF; CDR3nt: TGTGCCAGCAGCGCCACAGGGGGAGCCTACAATGAGCAGTTCTTC
d_gene: -; j_gene: TRBJ1-4; v_gene: TRBV15; abundance: -; CDR3aa: CATSRESPSWDNEKLFF; CDR3nt: TGTGCCACCAGCAGAGAATCCCCAAGTTGGGATAATGAAAAACTGTTTTTT
d_gene: -; j_gene: TRBJ2-7; v_gene: TRBV25-1; abundance: -; CDR3aa: CASNPDGRPYEQYF; CDR3nt: TGTGCCAGCAACCCGGACGGACGACCCTACGAGCAGTACTTC
d_gene: -; j_gene: TRBJ1-2; v_gene: TRBV20-1; abundance: -; CDR3aa: CSARDKPNYGYTF; CDR3nt: TGCAGTGCTAGAGATAAACCGAACTATGGCTACACCTTC
d_gene: -; j_gene: TRBJ2-7; v_gene: TRBV30; abundance: -; CDR3aa: CAWSPNHRPTYEQYF; CDR3nt: TGTGCCTGGAGTCCTAACCATCGACCGACCTACGAGCAGTACTTC
d_gene: -; j_gene: TRBJ2-3; v_gene: TRBV7-2; abundance: -; CDR3aa: CASSYSVGTQYF; CDR3nt: TGTGCCAGCAGCTACAGTGTAGGTACGCAGTATTTT
d_gene: TRBD1; j_gene: TRBJ1-2; v_gene: TRBV16; abundance: -; CDR3aa: CASSLIDREKSYTF; CDR3nt: TGTGCCAGCAGCCTGATCGACAGGGAAAAGAGCTACACCTTC
d_gene: -; j_gene: TRBJ1-2; v_gene: TRBV27; abundance: -; CDR3aa: CASSRGPNYGYTF; CDR3nt: TGTGCCAGCTCGCGGGGGCCCAACTATGGCTACACCTTC
d_gene: -; j_gene: TRBJ1-5; v_gene: TRBV28; abundance: -; CDR3aa: CASSLGGQSQPQHF; CDR3nt: TGTGCCAGCAGTTTAGGCGGGCAGAGTCAGCCCCAGCATTTT
d_gene: -; j_gene: TRBJ2-3; v_gene: TRBV24-1; abundance: -; CDR3aa: CATSDLHASDTQYF; CDR3nt: TGTGCCACCAGTGATTTGCATGCCTCAGATACGCAGTATTTT
d_gene: -; j_gene: TRBJ2-6; v_gene: TRBV2; abundance: -; CDR3aa: CASSEGDWYGANVLTF; CDR3nt: TGTGCCAGCAGTGAAGGGGACTGGTACGGGGCCAACGTCCTGACTTTC
d_gene: -; j_gene: TRBJ2-3; v_gene: TRBV20-1; abundance: -; CDR3aa: CSAFGAGSPDTQYF; CDR3nt: TGCAGTGCTTTTGGGGCTGGGTCACCCGATACGCAGTATTTT
d_gene: -; j_gene: TRBJ2-5; v_gene: TRBV7-6; abundance: few; CDR3aa: CASTQGVIETQYF; CDR3nt: TGTGCCAGCACCCAAGGTGTGATCGAGACCCAGTACTTC
d_gene: -; j_gene: TRBJ2-1; v_gene: TRBV20-1; abundance: -; CDR3aa: CSALRQYNEQFF; CDR3nt: TGCAGTGCTCTCCGACAGTACAATGAGCAGTTCTTC
d_gene: -; j_gene: TRBJ2-1; v_gene: TRBV6-2/TRBV6-3; abundance: -; CDR3aa: CASSYEGGGYNEQFF; CDR3nt: TGTGCCAGCAGTTACGAGGGGGGGGGCTACAATGAGCAGTTCTTC
d_gene: TRBD1; j_gene: TRBJ2-7; v_gene: TRBV27; abundance: -; CDR3aa: CASRPDRSYEQYF; CDR3nt: TGTGCCAGCAGACCGGACAGGTCCTACGAGCAGTACTTC
d_gene: TRBD2; j_gene: TRBJ2-1; v_gene: TRBV29-1; abundance: -; CDR3aa: CSVDPSGSYNEQFF; CDR3nt: TGCAGCGTTGACCCTAGCGGCTCCTACAATGAGCAGTTCTTC
d_gene: -; j_gene: TRBJ2-7; v_gene: TRBV11-2; abundance: -; CDR3aa: CASSLGADWTYEQYF; CDR3nt: TGTGCCAGCAGCTTAGGGGCGGATTGGACCTACGAGCAGTACTTC
d_gene: -; j_gene: TRBJ2-1; v_gene: TRBV29-1; abundance: -; CDR3aa: CSVEVRRGIGAEQFF; CDR3nt: TGCAGCGTTGAAGTTAGGAGGGGGATAGGGGCTGAGCAGTTCTTC
d_gene: TRBD1; j_gene: TRBJ2-3; v_gene: TRBV7-9; abundance: -; CDR3aa: CASAARDRDTDTQYF; CDR3nt: TGTGCCAGCGCGGCCCGGGACAGGGACACAGATACGCAGTATTTT
d_gene: -; j_gene: TRBJ2-5; v_gene: TRBV12-3/TRBV12-4; abundance: -; CDR3aa: CASTLARGKGETQYF; CDR3nt: TGTGCCAGCACCCTGGCGCGGGGTAAAGGGGAGACCCAGTACTTC
d_gene: -; j_gene: TRBJ1-1; v_gene: TRBV20-1; abundance: -; CDR3aa: CSATRGSGNTEAFF; CDR3nt: TGCAGTGCTACCCGTGGGAGTGGGAACACTGAAGCTTTCTTT
d_gene: TRBD1; j_gene: TRBJ1-5; v_gene: TRBV29-1; abundance: -; CDR3aa: CSVEGQGGQPQHF; CDR3nt: TGCAGCGTTGAGGGACAGGGCGGTCAGCCCCAGCATTTT
d_gene: -; j_gene: TRBJ1-6; v_gene: TRBV4-1; abundance: -; CDR3aa: CASSRPGSPLHF; CDR3nt: TGCGCCAGCAGCCGACCTGGATCACCCCTCCACTTT
d_gene: TRBD1; j_gene: TRBJ2-3; v_gene: TRBV11-2; abundance: -; CDR3aa: CASSFAVGTGRRRDTQYF; CDR3nt: TGTGCCAGCAGCTTCGCGGTCGGGACAGGGAGGCGTCGGGATACGCAGTATTTT
d_gene: -; j_gene: TRBJ2-6; v_gene: TRBV12-3/TRBV12-4; abundance: -; CDR3aa: CASSLNRAGANVLTF; CDR3nt: TGTGCCAGCAGCCTAAACAGGGCTGGGGCCAACGTCCTGACTTTC
d_gene: TRBD2; j_gene: TRBJ2-2; v_gene: TRBV5-1; abundance: -; CDR3aa: CASSLPSSGRMSGELFF; CDR3nt: TGCGCCAGCAGTCTCCCCTCTAGCGGGAGGATGTCCGGGGAGCTGTTTTTT
d_gene: TRBD1; j_gene: TRBJ1-3; v_gene: TRBV6-6; abundance: -; CDR3aa: CASSFDRQGHGNTIYF; CDR3nt: TGTGCCAGCAGTTTCGACCGACAGGGACATGGAAACACCATATATTTT
d_gene: TRBD2; j_gene: TRBJ2-1; v_gene: TRBV19; abundance: -; CDR3aa: CASSARLAGGRSYNEQFF; CDR3nt: TGTGCCAGTAGTGCTCGACTAGCGGGGGGTCGCTCCTACAATGAGCAGTTCTTC
d_gene: TRBD1; j_gene: TRBJ2-5; v_gene: TRBV4-1; abundance: -; CDR3aa: CASSQAGTGQETQYF; CDR3nt: TGCGCCAGCAGCCAAGCCGGGACAGGACAAGAGACCCAGTACTTC
d_gene: -; j_gene: TRBJ2-2; v_gene: TRBV3-1; abundance: -; CDR3aa: CASSQDAIAGELFF; CDR3nt: TGTGCCAGCAGCCAAGATGCCATAGCCGGGGAGCTGTTTTTT
d_gene: TRBD1; j_gene: TRBJ2-4; v_gene: TRBV30; abundance: -; CDR3aa: CAWGQENIQYF; CDR3nt: TGTGCCTGGGGACAGGAAAACATTCAGTACTTC
d_gene: -; j_gene: TRBJ2-3; v_gene: TRBV7-2; abundance: -; CDR3aa: CASSANKGTDTQYF; CDR3nt: TGTGCCAGCAGCGCTAATAAGGGCACAGATACGCAGTATTTT
d_gene: -; j_gene: TRBJ2-3; v_gene: TRBV24-1; abundance: -; CDR3aa: CATSDPSGRDTDTQYF; CDR3nt: TGTGCCACCAGTGATCCCTCGGGACGTGACACAGATACGCAGTATTTT
d_gene: -; j_gene: TRBJ1-2; v_gene: TRBV29-1; abundance: -; CDR3aa: CSVAVAGGYGYTF; CDR3nt: TGCAGCGTTGCTGTCGCCGGCGGTTATGGCTACACCTTC
d_gene: -; j_gene: TRBJ1-2; v_gene: TRBV7-7; abundance: -; CDR3aa: CASSLAGTGVDYGYTF; CDR3nt: TGTGCTAGCAGCTTAGCGGGGACGGGCGTGGACTATGGCTACACCTTC
d_gene: -; j_gene: TRBJ1-2; v_gene: TRBV5-8; abundance: -; CDR3aa: CASIAGMDSSFYGYTF; CDR3nt: TGTGCCAGCATCGCAGGGATGGACAGCTCATTCTATGGCTACACCTTC
d_gene: -; j_gene: TRBJ1-2; v_gene: TRBV6-2/TRBV6-3; abundance: -; CDR3aa: CASSTLERTETF; CDR3nt: TGTGCCAGCAGTACATTAGAAAGGACGGAAACCTTC
d_gene: -; j_gene: TRBJ1-5; v_gene: TRBV3-1; abundance: -; CDR3aa: CASSQGDRNQPQHF; CDR3nt: TGTGCCAGCAGCCAAGGGGACCGCAATCAGCCCCAGCATTTT
d_gene: -; j_gene: TRBJ2-1; v_gene: TRBV5-1; abundance: -; CDR3aa: CASSLDTRSYNEQFF; CDR3nt: TGCGCCAGCAGCTTGGATACCCGCTCCTACAATGAGCAGTTCTTC